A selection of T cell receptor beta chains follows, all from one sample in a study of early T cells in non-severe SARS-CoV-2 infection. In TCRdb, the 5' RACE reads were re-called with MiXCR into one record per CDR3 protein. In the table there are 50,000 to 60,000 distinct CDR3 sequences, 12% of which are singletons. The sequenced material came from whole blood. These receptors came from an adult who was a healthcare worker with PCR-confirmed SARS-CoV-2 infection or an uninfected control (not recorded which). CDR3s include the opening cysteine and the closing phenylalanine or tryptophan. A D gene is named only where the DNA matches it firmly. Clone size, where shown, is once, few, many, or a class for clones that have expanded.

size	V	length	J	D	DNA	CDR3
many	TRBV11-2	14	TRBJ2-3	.	TGTGCCAGCAGCTTAGCCCCTAGTGATGGTACGCAGTATTTT	CASSLAPSDGTQYF
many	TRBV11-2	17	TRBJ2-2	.	TGTGCCAGCACCCTATTTGGGGACACCCTTAACACCGGGGAGCTGTTTTTT	CASTLFGDTLNTGELFF
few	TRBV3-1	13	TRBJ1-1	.	TGTGCCAGCAGCCCCGGAAGGAACACTGAAGCTTTCTTT	CASSPGRNTEAFF
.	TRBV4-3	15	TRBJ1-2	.	TGCGCCAGCAGCCAAGATGGACTGCCGAACTATGGCTACACCTTC	CASSQDGLPNYGYTF
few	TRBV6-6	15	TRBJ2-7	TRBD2	TGTGCCAGCAGTTACTCGACTAGCGGGGGGAACGAGCAGTACTTC	CASSYSTSGGNEQYF
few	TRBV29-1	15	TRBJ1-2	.	TGCAGCGTTGAATTGCCAGACCAATATGGTTATGGCTACACCTTC	CSVELPDQYGYGYTF
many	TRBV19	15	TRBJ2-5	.	TGTGCCAGTAGTATTACAGCGAGTAGATCCGAGACCCAGTACTTC	CASSITASRSETQYF
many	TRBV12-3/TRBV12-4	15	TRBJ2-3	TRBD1	TGTGCCAGCAGTCCAGGGACAGCTAGCACAGATACGCAGTATTTT	CASSPGTASTDTQYF
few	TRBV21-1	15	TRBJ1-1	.	TGTGCCAGCAGCAGATGGTGTGGGGGGCGAACTGAAGCTTTCTTT	CASSRWCGGRTEAFF
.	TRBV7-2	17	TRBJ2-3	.	TGTGCCAGCAGCTTACTCTGGGGGGGGGCCAGCACAGATACGCAGTATTTT	CASSLLWGGASTDTQYF
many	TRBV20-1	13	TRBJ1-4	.	TGCAGTGCTAGTAGAGGGGCGGGGGAAAAACTGTTTTTT	CSASRGAGEKLFF
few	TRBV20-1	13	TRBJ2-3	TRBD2	TGCAGTGTACGGCGGGGGAGCACAGATACGCAGTATTTT	CSVRRGSTDTQYF
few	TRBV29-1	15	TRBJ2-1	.	TGCAGCGCGGGACTGTCGCTTAGCTCCTACAATGAGCAGTTCTTC	CSAGLSLSSYNEQFF
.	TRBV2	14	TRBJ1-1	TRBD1	TGTGCCAGCAGGGGGGACAGGGGGAACGCTGAAGCTTTCTTT	CASRGDRGNAEAFF
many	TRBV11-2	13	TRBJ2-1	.	TGTGCCAGCAGCTTAGCTTCGGGGAATGAGCAGTTCTTC	CASSLASGNEQFF
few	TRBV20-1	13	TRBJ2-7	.	TGCAGTGCTAGTGGGCGGGGTAGGTACGAGCAGTACTTC	CSASGRGRYEQYF
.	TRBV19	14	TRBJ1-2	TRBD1	TGTGCCATTAGCAGGACAGGGATAAACTATGGCTACACCTTC	CAISRTGINYGYTF